Below, one T cell receptor beta chain is given with its context. The antigen remains unidentified. It was with 60 Vbeta and 13 Jbeta primers that the PCR ran. TCRdb's copy holds only in-frame clones and misses some; the assay was immunoSEQ multiplex PCR. The table records 140,000 or so clones, 70% of them present only once. The record originates from a study of cytomegalovirus exposure and HLA in healthy donors. For the study at large: Clustering assigned approximately 78% of the approximately 400 genotyped donors to the Caucasian-associated ancestry cluster.

General study findings and limits: In the analysis, some V segments, TRBV6-2 and TRBV6-3 included, were excluded as indistinguishable. In an earlier analysis, productive rearrangement rates for most beta V segments clustered near 87% or 30%.

Germline V gene lookup returns CDR1 SGHNT and CDR2 YYREEE (reference sequence). V trimming: 4 bases; J trimming: 0 bases; junction bases outside the gene matches: 13. The CDR3 spans 18 residues. V and J are TRBV5-4 and TRBJ1-3, with TRBD1 matching 7 bases. The origin of this receptor is a woman in her twenties or thirties in good health and CMV-seronegative. Material: PBMCs. This chain's CDR3 is CASSPRQGTLSSGNTIYF. The CDR3 DNA follows: TGTGCCAGCAGCCCTCGACAGGGAACCTTGAGCTCTGGAAACACCATATATTTT. The full variable domain, its missing parts supplied by reference TRBV5-4 and TRBJ1-3, is ETGVTQSPTHLIKTRGQQVTLRCSSQSGHNTVSWYQQALGQGPQFIFQYYREEENGRGNFPPRFSGLQFPNYSSELNVNALELDDSALYLCASSPRQGTLSSGNTIYFGEGSWLTVV.